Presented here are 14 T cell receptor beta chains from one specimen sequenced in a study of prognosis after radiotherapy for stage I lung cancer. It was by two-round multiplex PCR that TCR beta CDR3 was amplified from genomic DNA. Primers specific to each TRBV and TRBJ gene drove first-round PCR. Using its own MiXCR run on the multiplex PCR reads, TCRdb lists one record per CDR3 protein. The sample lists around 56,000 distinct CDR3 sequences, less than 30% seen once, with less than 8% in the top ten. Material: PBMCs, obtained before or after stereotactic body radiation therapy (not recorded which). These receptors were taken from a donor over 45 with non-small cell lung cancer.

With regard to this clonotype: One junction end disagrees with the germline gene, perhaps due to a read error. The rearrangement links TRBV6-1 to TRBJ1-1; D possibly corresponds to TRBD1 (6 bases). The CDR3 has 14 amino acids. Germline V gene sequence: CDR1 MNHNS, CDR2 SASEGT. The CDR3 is CASFSTGLNTEALF. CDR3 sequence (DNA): TGTGCCAGTTTTTCGACAGGACTTAACACTGAAGCTTTGTTT.

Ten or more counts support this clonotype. The CDR3 DNA follows: TGTGCCAGTAGTATCGCCGGGGGATCTGGGGCCAACGTCCTGACTTTC. Protein product: CASSIAGGSGANVLTF. This chain connects TRBV19 to TRBJ2-6; D possibly corresponds to TRBD2 (6 bases). CDR1 LNHDA and CDR2 SQIVND come from the germline V gene (reference sequence). V was clipped by 3 bases and J by 1 base, with 10 bases between them. The CDR3 is 16 residues long.

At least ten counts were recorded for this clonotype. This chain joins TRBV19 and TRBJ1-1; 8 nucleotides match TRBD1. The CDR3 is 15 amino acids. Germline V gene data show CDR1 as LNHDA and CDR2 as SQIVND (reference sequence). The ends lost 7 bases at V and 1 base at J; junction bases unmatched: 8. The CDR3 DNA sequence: TGTGCCAGTAATCCCGGGGACAGGAGGAACACTGAAGCTTTCTTT. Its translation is CASNPGDRRNTEAFF.

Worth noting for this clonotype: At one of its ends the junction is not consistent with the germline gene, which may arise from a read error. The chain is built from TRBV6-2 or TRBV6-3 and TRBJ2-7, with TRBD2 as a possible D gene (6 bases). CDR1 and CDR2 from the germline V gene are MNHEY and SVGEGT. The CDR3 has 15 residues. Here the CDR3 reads CASTPVWGMDYEHYF. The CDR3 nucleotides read TGTGCCAGCACCCCGGTGTGGGGGATGGACTACGAGCATTACTTC.

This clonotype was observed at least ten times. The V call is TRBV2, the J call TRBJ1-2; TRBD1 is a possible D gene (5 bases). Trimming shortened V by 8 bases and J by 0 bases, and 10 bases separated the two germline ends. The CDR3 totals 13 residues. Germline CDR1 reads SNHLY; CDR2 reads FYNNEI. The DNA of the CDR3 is TGTGCCAGCCTACCGACAGCTAACTATGGCTACACCTTC. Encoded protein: CASLPTANYGYTF.

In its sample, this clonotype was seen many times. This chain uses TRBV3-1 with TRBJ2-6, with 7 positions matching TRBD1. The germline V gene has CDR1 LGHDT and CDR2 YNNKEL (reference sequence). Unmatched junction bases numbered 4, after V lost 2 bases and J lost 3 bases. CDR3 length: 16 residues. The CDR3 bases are TGTGCCAGCAGCCAAAATACAGGGGTTGGGGCCAACGTCCTGACTTTC. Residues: CASSQNTGVGANVLTF.

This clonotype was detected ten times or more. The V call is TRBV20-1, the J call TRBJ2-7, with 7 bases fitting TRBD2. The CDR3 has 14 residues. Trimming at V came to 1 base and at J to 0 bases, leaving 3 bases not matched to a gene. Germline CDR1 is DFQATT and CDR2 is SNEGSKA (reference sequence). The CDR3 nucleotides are TGCAGTGCTAGAGTGACGGGGGGCTCCTACGAGCAGTACTTC. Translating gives CSARVTGGSYEQYF.

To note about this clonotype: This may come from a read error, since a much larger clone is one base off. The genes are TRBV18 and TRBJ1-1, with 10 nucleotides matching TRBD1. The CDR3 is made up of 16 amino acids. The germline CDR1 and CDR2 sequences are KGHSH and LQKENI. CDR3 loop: CANSPDRGSLNTEAFF. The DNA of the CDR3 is TGTGCCAACTCACCGGACAGGGGGTCGTTGAACACTGAAGCTTTCTTT.

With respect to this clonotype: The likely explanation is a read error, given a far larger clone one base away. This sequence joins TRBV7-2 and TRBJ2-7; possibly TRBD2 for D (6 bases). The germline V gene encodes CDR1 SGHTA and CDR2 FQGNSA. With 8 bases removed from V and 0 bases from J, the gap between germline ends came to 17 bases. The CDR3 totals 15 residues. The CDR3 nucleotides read TGTGCCAGCTATCTTTCCGGGACTCGCTCCTACGAGCAGTACTTC. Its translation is CASYLSGTRSYEQYF. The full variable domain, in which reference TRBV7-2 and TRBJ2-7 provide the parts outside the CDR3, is GAGVSQSPSNKVTEKGKDVELRCDPISGHTALYWYRQSLGQGLEFLIYFQGNSAPDKSGLPSDRFSAERTGGSVSTLTIQRTQQEDSAVYLCASYLSGTRSYEQYFGPGTRLTVT.

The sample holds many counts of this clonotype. CDR3 DNA sequence: TGTGCCAGCAGCCCCGGGGGACAGCACACCTACGAGCAGTACTTC. Encoded protein: CASSPGGQHTYEQYF. The chain combines TRBV6-1 with TRBJ2-7, with a possible D match to TRBD1 (7 bases). Germline V lookup: CDR1 MNHNS, CDR2 SASEGT. Trimming removed 6 bases from V and 2 bases from J, with 17 bases in between. This CDR3 region has 15 residues.

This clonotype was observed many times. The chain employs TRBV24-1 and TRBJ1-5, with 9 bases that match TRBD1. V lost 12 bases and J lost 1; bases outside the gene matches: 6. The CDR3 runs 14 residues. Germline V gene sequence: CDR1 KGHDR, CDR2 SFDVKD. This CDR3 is CASSGTGSNQPQHF. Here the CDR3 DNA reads TGTGCCTCTTCCGGGACAGGGAGCAATCAGCCCCAGCATTTT.

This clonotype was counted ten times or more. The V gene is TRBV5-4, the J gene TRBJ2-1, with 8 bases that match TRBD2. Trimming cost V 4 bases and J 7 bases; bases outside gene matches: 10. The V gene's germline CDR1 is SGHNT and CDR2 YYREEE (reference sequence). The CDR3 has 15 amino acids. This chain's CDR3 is CASSTYSGGANEQFF. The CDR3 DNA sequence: TGTGCCAGCAGCACCTATTCGGGGGGGGCTAATGAGCAGTTCTTC.

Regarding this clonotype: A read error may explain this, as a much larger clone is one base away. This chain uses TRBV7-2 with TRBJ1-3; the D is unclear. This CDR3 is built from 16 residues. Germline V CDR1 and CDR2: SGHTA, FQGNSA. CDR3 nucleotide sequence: TGTGCCAGCGGCTTTAGCGGACGGATCTCTGGAAACACCATATATTTT. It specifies CASGFSGRISGNTIYF.

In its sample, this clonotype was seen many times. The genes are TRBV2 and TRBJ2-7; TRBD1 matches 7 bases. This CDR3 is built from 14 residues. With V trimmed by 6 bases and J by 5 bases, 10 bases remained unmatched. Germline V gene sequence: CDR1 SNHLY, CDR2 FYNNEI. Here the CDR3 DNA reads TGTGCCAGCAGGGTGACAGGGACAGCTGACGAGCAGTACTTC. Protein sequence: CASRVTGTADEQYF.